Below, 29 T cell receptor beta chains from the same sample are listed, as sequenced in a study of blood T cell repertoires in COVID-19. Sequenced by immunoSEQ multiplex PCR; TCRdb stores in-frame clones only, minus some. The sample has roughly 500,000 clones; roughly 89% are singletons. The sample taken for sequencing was peripheral blood. These receptors all stem from a man aged 18-30 years with COVID-19, enrolled during active disease.

This chain uses TRBV7-9 with TRBJ2-5; no clear D. The CDR3 sequence is 14 residues long. V lost 3 bases to trimming and J lost 2 bases, with 10 bases between them. Germline assignment: CDR1 SEHNR and CDR2 FQNEAQ (reference sequence). The CDR3 nucleotides read TGTGCCAGCAGCTTCGACACCTTACAAGAGACCCAGTACTTC. Protein sequence: CASSFDTLQETQYF.

J is TRBJ1-2 and V is TRBV6-1; D perhaps matches TRBD1 (5 bases). V dropped 2 bases and J dropped 2 bases, with 9 bases sitting between them. Germline-derived CDR1 and CDR2 are MNHNS and SASEGT. This CDR3 has 14 residues. The CDR3 DNA sequence: TGTGCCAGCAGTGAACCTCGGGGGAACTATGGCTACACCTTC. Protein: CASSEPRGNYGYTF.

J is TRBJ1-1 and V is TRBV12-3 or TRBV12-4; D ambiguous. The ends were cut back, 3 bases at V and 3 bases at J, with 8 bases in the middle. This CDR3 comprises 13 residues. CDR3 loop: CASSFVRDTEAFF. The DNA for the CDR3 is TGTGCCAGCAGTTTCGTGAGAGACACTGAAGCTTTCTTT.

The rearrangement joins TRBV2 to TRBJ1-4; D remains unclear. CDR3 size: 12 residues. Germline CDR1 SNHLY, CDR2 FYNNEI. V was shortened by 7 bases and J by 3 bases, with 6 bases between the two germline ends. CDR3 DNA: TGTGCCAGCACGGAGCCTAATGAAAAACTGTTTTTT. This gives the protein CASTEPNEKLFF.

The CDR3 loop is CASSTATGGAIETQYF. CDR3 DNA sequence: TGTGCCAGCAGCACCGCGACAGGGGGCGCCATAGAGACCCAGTACTTC. This chain joins TRBV5-4 and TRBJ2-5; TRBD1 matches 10 bases. The germline CDR1 and CDR2 sequences are SGHNT and YYREEE (reference sequence). This CDR3 is 16 amino acids long. The V and J ends lost 4 bases and 4 bases, in that order; junction bases with no gene match: 10. The variable domain in full, with the rest retrieved from reference TRBV5-4 and TRBJ2-5, is ETGVTQSPTHLIKTRGQQVTLRCSSQSGHNTVSWYQQALGQGPQFIFQYYREEENGRGNFPPRFSGLQFPNYSSELNVNALELDDSALYLCASSTATGGAIETQYFGPGTRLLVL.

V and J are TRBV25-1 and TRBJ1-1; D perhaps matches TRBD1 (5 bases). CDR1 MGHDK and CDR2 SYGVNS come from the germline V gene. The CDR3 contains 16 residues. The V gene lost 0 bases and the J gene lost 1 base, with 12 bases spanning the gap. In DNA form, the CDR3 reads TGTGCCAGCAGTGAATATGGGGCTGCCCGGAACACTGAAGCTTTCTTT. Translation: CASSEYGAARNTEAFF.

The genes are TRBV29-1 and TRBJ2-7, with a weak D call TRBD2 (5 bases). This CDR3 is built from 15 residues. V lost 5 bases to trimming and J lost 0 bases, with 17 bases between them. The germline gives CDR1 SQVTM, CDR2 ANQGSEA. This chain's CDR3 is CSVPGGRRSSYEQYF. The CDR3 region has the DNA TGCAGCGTTCCTGGAGGACGCCGTAGCTCCTACGAGCAGTACTTC.

The chain combines TRBV6-5 with TRBJ1-5, with D maybe TRBD1 (6 bases). The germline V gene encodes CDR1 MNHEY and CDR2 SVGAGI. The CDR3 is 14 residues long. V lost 6 bases to trimming and J lost 7 bases, with 16 bases between them. CDR3 amino acids: CASRGTGSGQPQHF. The CDR3 DNA reads as TGTGCCAGCAGGGGTACAGGGAGTGGACAGCCCCAGCATTTT.

The chain is built from TRBV20-1 and TRBJ1-1; D is unclear. Per the germline V gene, CDR1 is DFQATT and CDR2 is SNEGSKA (reference sequence). Deletions cut 6 bases from V and 8 bases from J, with 13 bases between. The CDR3 runs 11 residues. The chain's CDR3 is CSASEAGEAFF. In DNA form, the CDR3 reads TGCAGTGCCTCAGAGGCGGGCGAAGCTTTCTTT.

The CDR3 loop reads CASSIAGWSYNEQFF. The CDR3 bases are TGTGCCAGCAGCATAGCGGGATGGTCCTACAATGAGCAGTTCTTC. The V and J genes are TRBV14 and TRBJ2-1, with 8 bases identical to TRBD2. From germline, CDR1 is SGHDN and CDR2 FVKESK. J was trimmed by 1 base and V by 5 bases; bases with no gene match: 4. The CDR3 is 15 amino acids.

J is TRBJ2-1 and V is TRBV11-3; 7 bases map to TRBD2. This CDR3 spans 16 amino acids. Germline CDR1 reads SGHNT; CDR2 reads YENEEA. Trimming took 1 base from V and 0 from J; bases not matched to a gene: 3. The CDR3 DNA sequence: TGTGCCAGCAGCTTAGTAGGCGGGGGCTCCTACAATGAGCAGTTCTTC. Translation gives CASSLVGGGSYNEQFF.

The chain uses TRBV5-1 and TRBJ1-2; maybe TRBD1 (5 bases). The CDR3 has 13 amino acids. CDR1 is SGHRS and CDR2 is YFSETQ in the germline V gene. V gave up 5 bases and J gave up 8 bases, with 16 bases separating them. The CDR3 coding sequence is TGCGCCAGCAGACTTACGACGACAGAAGGCTACACCTTC. It translates to CASRLTTTEGYTF. The full variable domain, in which reference TRBV5-1 and TRBJ1-2 provide the parts outside the CDR3, is KAGVTQTPRYLIKTRGQQVTLSCSPISGHRSVSWYQQTPGQGLQFLFEYFSETQRNKGNFPGRFSGRQFSNSRSEMNVSTLELGDSALYLCASRLTTTEGYTFGSGTRLTVV.

The CDR3 sequence is CASSISRGRVNEQFF. The CDR3 DNA reads TGTGCCAGCAGTATCTCTCGCGGGAGGGTAAATGAGCAGTTCTTC. V gene TRBV6-4 combines with J gene TRBJ2-1; TRBD2 matches 9 bases. This CDR3 has 15 amino acids. The V gene end was trimmed by 5 bases and the J gene end by 7 bases; junction bases not matched to a gene: 9. Looked up from germline, CDR1 is MRHNA and CDR2 is SNTAGT.

V and J are TRBV3-1 (or the pseudogene TRBV3-2) and TRBJ1-4; a possible D gene is TRBD1 (6 bases). The CDR3 length is 14 residues. V lost 2 bases and J 4 bases, leaving 8 bases between the germline ends. Germline V gene data show CDR1 as LGHDT and CDR2 as YNNKEL (reference sequence). CDR3 nucleotide sequence: TGTGCCAGCAGCCAAACAGGGAATAATGAAAAACTGTTTTTT. Its protein is CASSQTGNNEKLFF.

This clone was counted between two and nine times. The genes are TRBV19 and TRBJ1-2; D might be TRBD1 (6 bases). CDR1 is LNHDA, CDR2 SQIVND, per germline (reference sequence). V was clipped by 5 bases and J by 3 bases, with 13 bases between them. This CDR3 comprises 14 residues. The CDR3 region has the DNA TGTGCCAGTAGTCCCACAGGGTGGGACTATGGCTACACCTTC. Protein product: CASSPTGWDYGYTF. Looking up the rest from reference TRBV19 and TRBJ1-2 gives the full variable domain: DGGITQSPKYLFRKEGQNVTLSCEQNLNHDAMYWYRQDPGQGLRLIYYSQIVNDFQKGDIAEGYSVSREKKESFPLTVTSAQKNPTAFYLCASSPTGWDYGYTFGSGTRLTVV.

The chain employs TRBV19 and TRBJ1-5; the D gene is possibly TRBD1 (6 bases). CDR1 and CDR2 from the germline V gene are LNHDA and SQIVND (reference sequence). Trimming took off 8 bases at V and 7 bases at J, with 12 bases between the two ends. This CDR3 has 12 amino acids. The CDR3 sequence is CASGAGEQPQHF. DNA for the CDR3: TGTGCCAGTGGCGCAGGGGAACAGCCCCAGCATTTT.

The V call is TRBV5-1, the J call TRBJ2-1; TRBD2 matches 12 bases. The CDR3 runs 17 residues. V gave up 4 bases and J gave up 4 bases; unmatched junction bases: 9. Germline-derived CDR1 and CDR2 are SGHRS and YFSETQ. CDR3 in amino acids: CASSLRTSGTRYNEQFF. The CDR3 nucleotides read TGCGCCAGCAGCCTACGGACTAGCGGGACGAGATACAATGAGCAGTTCTTC.

This clone has a handful of counts. The chain recombines TRBV7-9 with TRBJ1-2; the D gene is possibly TRBD1 (5 bases). The germline V and J ends were trimmed by 5 bases and 5 bases, with 15 bases remaining between them. The CDR3 length is 14 residues. CDR1 SEHNR and CDR2 FQNEAQ come from the germline V gene (reference sequence). CDR3 DNA: TGTGCCAGCAGCACTAGCTCGACAGATTATGGCTACACCTTC. Translating gives CASSTSSTDYGYTF.

CDR3 coding DNA: TGTGCCAGCAGCTTAGAGCGGGGGGATACGCAGTATTTT. Its protein is CASSLERGDTQYF. The chain combines TRBV7-8 with TRBJ2-3, with 8 bases lining up with TRBD2. The CDR3 consists of 13 residues. Germline V gene data show CDR1 as SGHVS and CDR2 as FQNEAQ. J was trimmed by 6 bases and V by 1 base; bases with no gene match: 0. Full variable domain (missing parts from reference TRBV7-8 and TRBJ2-3): GAGVSQSPRYKVAKRGQDVALRCDPISGHVSLFWYQQALGQGPEFLTYFQNEAQLDKSGLPSDRFFAERPEGSVSTLKIQRTQQEDSAVYLCASSLERGDTQYFGPGTRLTVL.

V and J are TRBV7-8 and TRBJ2-6, with D tentatively TRBD1 (6 bases). This CDR3 is built from 15 residues. V gave up 5 bases and J gave up 0 bases, with 8 bases separating them. CDR1 is SGHVS and CDR2 is FQNEAQ in the germline V gene. CDR3 nucleotide sequence: TGTGCCAGCAGCGCAGGGGACTCTGGGGCCAACGTCCTGACTTTC. Translated, it gives CASSAGDSGANVLTF.

The chain carries TRBV5-6 and TRBJ2-7; a weak D match, TRBD1 (6 bases). V lost 0 bases, J lost 5 bases, and 18 bases lay in between. The CDR3 runs to 16 residues. Germline loops: CDR1 SGHDT, CDR2 YYEEEE. CDR3 residues: CASSLGGTSRLNEQYF. The CDR3 region has the DNA TGTGCCAGCAGCTTGGGGGGGACATCGCGGCTCAACGAGCAGTACTTC.

This clone was found once. This chain connects TRBV5-6 to TRBJ2-1, with D perhaps TRBD1 (6 bases). V was shortened by 5 bases and J by 5 bases, with 20 bases between the two germline ends. CDR1 is SGHDT, CDR2 YYEEEE, per germline. This CDR3 is 16 amino acids long. Here the CDR3 DNA reads TGTGCCAGCAGAGGGGGTGGTGGGAGCGCGGACAATGAGCAGTTCTTC. Translation: CASRGGGGSADNEQFF. Complete variable domain (other parts from reference TRBV5-6 and TRBJ2-1): DAGVTQSPTHLIKTRGQQVTLRCSPKSGHDTVSWYQQALGQGPQFIFQYYEEEERQRGNFPDRFSGHQFPNYSSELNVNALLLGDSALYLCASRGGGGSADNEQFFGPGTRLTVL.

This clone was found once. This chain joins TRBV14 and TRBJ2-2; 10 bases fit TRBD2. This CDR3 spans 17 amino acids. Germline CDR1 and CDR2: SGHDN and FVKESK. V gave up 3 bases and J gave up 3 bases; unmatched junction bases: 7. CDR3 protein: CASSHPLAGVYTGELFF. The CDR3 DNA follows: TGTGCCAGCAGCCATCCTCTAGCGGGGGTCTACACCGGGGAGCTGTTTTTT.

V is TRBV24-1 and J is TRBJ2-3; TRBD2 agrees at 7 bases. The CDR3 contains 19 residues. V shed 1 base and J 4 bases; nucleotides not matched to a gene: 16. Germline V gene sequence: CDR1 KGHDR, CDR2 SFDVKD. The CDR3 reads CATSDFSASGYPDSDTQYF. For the CDR3, the DNA is TGTGCCACCAGTGATTTTTCCGCTAGCGGATATCCGGACTCAGATACGCAGTATTTT.

J is TRBJ2-3 and V is TRBV11-2; TRBD2 might be the D (7 bases). CDR3 size: 16 residues. V lost 1 base, J lost 0 bases, and 11 bases lay in between. Germline V gives CDR1 SGHAT, CDR2 FQNNGV. Written as DNA, the CDR3 is TGTGCCAGCAGCTTAGCGGGGGGCACCAGCACAGATACGCAGTATTTT. Its protein is CASSLAGGTSTDTQYF.

In regard to this clone: This same CDR3 is encoded by further DNA sequences in the sample. The chain links TRBV3-1 (or the pseudogene TRBV3-2) to TRBJ1-5; D unclear. The V gene's germline CDR1 is LGHDT and CDR2 YNNKEL (reference sequence). V lost 0 bases and J lost 5, with 5 bases in between. The CDR3 is 13 residues long. The CDR3 is CASSQDRDQPQHF. The CDR3, as DNA: TGTGCCAGCAGCCAAGATCGCGATCAGCCCCAGCATTTT.

This chain joins TRBV5-4 and TRBJ2-7; D is unclear. The V end was cut by 4 bases, the J end by 1 base, with 15 bases between. This CDR3 has 15 amino acids. Germline V gives CDR1 SGHNT, CDR2 YYREEE (reference sequence). The CDR3 DNA reads as TGTGCCAGCAGCCCGGATACAAGGAGATCCTACGAGCAGTACTTC. This sequence encodes CASSPDTRRSYEQYF.

The chain has TRBV6-5 and TRBJ2-3; the match to TRBD2 covers 8 bases. The CDR3 is made up of 16 amino acids. The V segment lost 2 bases and the J segment 4 bases; nucleotides outside the gene matches: 8. CDR1 and CDR2 from the germline V gene are MNHEY and SVGAGI. The CDR3 loop is CASSYRSGGVADTQYF. In nucleotides, the CDR3 is TGTGCCAGCAGTTACAGATCGGGAGGGGTCGCAGATACGCAGTATTTT.

This chain joins TRBV4-1 and TRBJ2-7; no definite D call. V lost 1 base and J 2 bases, leaving 6 bases between the germline ends. In germline, CDR1 is MGHRA, CDR2 YSYEKL. CDR3 length equals 13 residues. The CDR3 region is CASSQGVAYEQYF. CDR3 sequence (DNA): TGCGCCAGCAGCCAAGGCGTCGCCTACGAGCAGTACTTC.